This record covers a single TCR beta chain. The data were obtained in a study of human T cells and chemical hapten exposure. The time point here: pre-sensitization, week 0. The treatment here: therapeutic diphenylcyclopropenone sensitization with weekly scalp DPC. TCRdb ran MiXCR on the RACE reads and lists one entry per CDR3 protein. The data contain 80,000 to 100,000 distinct CDR3 sequences, 9.6% of them singletons. Germline values: CDR1 MDHEN, CDR2 SYDVKM. With V trimmed by 3 bases and J by 8 bases, 11 bases remained unmatched. This CDR3 comprises 16 residues. Material: whole blood, obtained in connection with sensitization to the hapten diphenylcyclopropenone (DPC). The clonotype was recovered from a woman in her thirties or forties with alopecia areata. Some clones in this sample may be carry-over from other donors' samples. The chain combines TRBV28 with TRBJ1-4, with 8 bases matching TRBD1. The CDR3 spells CASSFQGATRGEKLFF. The CDR3 nucleotides read TGTGCCAGCAGTTTTCAGGGGGCGACCCGAGGAGAAAAACTGTTTTTT. Combining the CDR3 with reference TRBV28 and TRBJ1-4 gives the whole variable domain DVKVTQSSRYLVKRTGEKVFLECVQDMDHENMFWYRQDPGLGLRLIYFSYDVKMKEKGDIPEGYSVSREKKERFSLILESASTNQTSMYLCASSFQGATRGEKLFFGSGTQLSVL.